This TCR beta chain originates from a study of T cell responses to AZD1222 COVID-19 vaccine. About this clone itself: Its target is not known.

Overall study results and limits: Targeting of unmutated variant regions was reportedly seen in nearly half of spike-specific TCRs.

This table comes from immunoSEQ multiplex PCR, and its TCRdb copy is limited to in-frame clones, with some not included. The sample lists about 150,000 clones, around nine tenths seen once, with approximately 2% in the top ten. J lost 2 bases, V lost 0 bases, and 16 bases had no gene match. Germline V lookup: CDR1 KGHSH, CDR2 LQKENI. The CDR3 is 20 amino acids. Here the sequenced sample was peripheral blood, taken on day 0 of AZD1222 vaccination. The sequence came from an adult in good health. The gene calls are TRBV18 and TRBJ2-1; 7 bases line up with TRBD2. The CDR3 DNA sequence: TGTGCCAGCTCACCACCGGGGGGGTTCCGCGGGACCTCTCCCTACAATGAGCAGTTCTTC. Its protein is CASSPPGGFRGTSPYNEQFF.